Described below is a single T cell receptor beta chain sequence and its context. What it binds is unknown. This table comes from immunoSEQ multiplex PCR, and its TCRdb copy is limited to in-frame clones, with some not included. This sample yields tens of thousands of clones, of which approximately 83% are seen a single time; approximately 8% belongs to the top ten. Specified time point: baseline, week 1 (first vaccination visit). This sample's treatment: pre-vaccination baseline after standard-of-care therapy. The sample is drawn from a study of a mutant IDH1 vaccine in newly diagnosed glioma. Study conclusions and caveats: Among top peripheral T cell clonotypes, changes seemed unrelated to pseudoprogression.

The sequence was collected from a woman in her forties or fifties with glioma. This specimen was PBMCs, taken from a glioma patient treated with radiotherapy, temozolomide or both.

For the CDR3, the DNA is TGTGCCAGCAGCCCGTCCCCAGGGAACTCCTATGGCTACACCTTC. This encodes CASSPSPGNSYGYTF. The rearrangement joins TRBV5-6 to TRBJ1-2, with a tentative D call TRBD1 (5 bases). The CDR3 loop spans 15 amino acids. V lost 4 bases and J lost 4, with 17 bases in between. Germline CDR1 reads SGHDT; CDR2 reads YYEEEE. The full variable domain, rest sourced from reference TRBV5-6 and TRBJ1-2, is DAGVTQSPTHLIKTRGQQVTLRCSPKSGHDTVSWYQQALGQGPQFIFQYYEEEERQRGNFPDRFSGHQFPNYSSELNVNALLLGDSALYLCASSPSPGNSYGYTFGSGTRLTVV.